This entry describes one T cell receptor (beta chain). TCRdb re-analysed the reads in MiXCR, keeping a single row per CDR3 protein. The sample carries roughly 760,000 distinct CDR3 sequences, approximately 34% recorded once. This sample is part of a study of T cell repertoires in cytomegalovirus infection. This CDR3 region has 16 residues. With 7 bases removed from V and 7 bases from J, the gap between germline ends came to 23 bases. Germline V gene sequence: CDR1 MDHEN, CDR2 SYDVKM. Sequenced material: PBMCs. This receptor was obtained from a human donor in good health (CMV status not recorded). Some clones in this sample may be carry-over from other donors' samples. The gene calls are TRBV28 and TRBJ1-5, with a possible D match to TRBD1 (5 bases). CDR3 sequence: CASTPGGWEGLQPQHF. The CDR3 nucleotides are TGTGCCAGCACCCCCGGGGGATGGGAGGGTTTGCAGCCCCAGCATTTT.